The 3 T cell receptor beta chains below all came from one sample that was sequenced in a study of T cell responses to AZD1222 COVID-19 vaccine. Sequencing used immunoSEQ multiplex PCR; TCRdb keeps in-frame clones, though not all of them. The sample contains 92,000 or so clones, 75% to 90% of which appear only once. Sequencing was performed on peripheral blood, taken on day 0 of AZD1222 vaccination. Every receptor here comes from an adult in good health.

This clone was picked up one time. The chain recombines TRBV6-5 with TRBJ1-2, with D unresolved. CDR1 and CDR2 from the germline V gene are MNHEY and SVGAGI. This CDR3 spans 12 amino acids. Trimming pared 6 bases from V and 7 bases from J, leaving 12 bases between. In DNA form, the CDR3 reads TGTGCCAGCAGCAACATTGGGTCTGGCTACACCTTC. It encodes CASSNIGSGYTF.

The CDR3 bases are TGTGCCAGTAGTACTAGCGGCCGACCTACCTACGAGCAGTACTTC. It encodes CASSTSGRPTYEQYF. The chain is built from TRBV19 and TRBJ2-7; TRBD2 matches at 7 bases. The germline V gene has CDR1 LNHDA and CDR2 SQIVND (reference sequence). V lost 4 bases, J lost 2 bases, and 8 bases stayed unmatched. This CDR3 region has 15 residues.

V usage is TRBV10-3 and J usage is TRBJ2-3; 9 nucleotides align to TRBD2. CDR3 size: 13 residues. After removal of 5 bases from V and 5 bases from J, the junction contained 2 bases not matched to a gene. Germline CDR1 and CDR2: ENHRY and SYGVKD. CDR3 DNA sequence: TGTGCCATCAGTACAGCGGGGGGAGATACGCAGTATTTT. Protein sequence: CAISTAGGDTQYF.